These T cell receptor beta chains were read from a single sample in a study of CD8+ T cells in alopecia areata. Produced via immunoSEQ multiplex PCR; TCRdb's table is partial and in-frame only. Of approximately 100,000 clones in the sample, 65% to 90% were seen once. The sample here was CD8+ T cells sorted from blood, taken between weeks 30 and 35, from a patient treated with tofacitinib. These receptors all stem from a human donor with alopecia areata. Both conserved end residues are part of each CDR3. D genes are given only for firm matches. The size of a clone is reported for some rows only, either as once, few or many, or as a class for expanded clones.

d_call j_call clone_size v_call cdr3_aa cdr3_nt
. TRBJ2-1 . TRBV15 CATSRDRVNNEQFF TGTGCCACCAGCAGAGATAGGGTAAACAATGAGCAGTTCTTC
TRBD1 TRBJ2-3 . TRBV18 CASSPEPQGARDTQYF TGTGCCAGCTCACCAGAGCCGCAGGGGGCGAGAGATACGCAGTATTTT
. TRBJ1-1 . TRBV7-2 CASSLEGTHSFF TGTGCCAGCAGCTTAGAAGGGACACATAGTTTCTTT
. TRBJ2-7 . TRBV14 CASSPIGWVPPYEQYF TGTGCCAGCAGCCCCATCGGGTGGGTCCCCCCCTACGAGCAGTACTTC
. TRBJ2-1 . TRBV29-1 CSVLGVNEQFF TGCAGCGTTCTAGGGGTAAATGAGCAGTTCTTC
. TRBJ2-7 . TRBV5-4 CASSLENPYEQYF TGTGCCAGCAGCTTGGAAAACCCCTACGAGCAGTACTTC
. TRBJ2-5 . TRBV29-1 CSVEENETQYF TGCAGCGTTGAAGAAAATGAGACCCAGTACTTC
. TRBJ2-1 . TRBV5-1 CASSVRLEPYNEQFF TGCGCCAGCAGCGTCCGACTAGAACCCTACAATGAGCAGTTCTTC
TRBD2 TRBJ2-1 . TRBV2 CASLPPSGRRDEQFF TGTGCCAGCCTCCCCCCTAGCGGGAGGCGGGATGAGCAGTTCTTC
TRBD2 TRBJ2-3 . TRBV6-1 CASSAYLISGSPEGDTQYF TGTGCCAGCAGTGCATACCTAATCAGCGGGAGCCCCGAGGGGGATACGCAGTATTTT
TRBD2 TRBJ2-1 . TRBV27 CASSLSPGLAGGMGQFF TGTGCCAGCAGTTTATCCCCGGGACTAGCGGGGGGGATGGGGCAGTTCTTC
. TRBJ2-7 . TRBV14 CASSQDWGDEQYF TGTGCCAGCAGCCAAGATTGGGGAGACGAGCAGTACTTC
TRBD2 TRBJ2-1 once TRBV14 CASSQDHGTSGQNEQFF TGTGCCAGCAGCCAAGATCACGGGACTAGCGGGCAAAATGAGCAGTTCTTC
TRBD2 TRBJ2-3 . TRBV6-5 CASSYETSGSSDTQYF TGTGCCAGCAGTTACGAGACTAGCGGGAGTTCGGATACGCAGTATTTT
. TRBJ2-2 . TRBV29-1 CSVRDGPGELFF TGCAGCGTTCGGGACGGGCCCGGGGAGCTGTTTTTT
. TRBJ1-2 . TRBV29-1 CSVVTQATTYGYTF TGCAGCGTTGTCACACAGGCGACAACGTATGGCTACACCTTC
TRBD2 TRBJ2-7 . TRBV9 CASSPQLAGGTYEQYF TGTGCCAGCAGCCCCCAACTAGCGGGGGGTACCTACGAGCAGTACTTC
TRBD1 TRBJ2-1 . TRBV7-3 CASSVTPGQGYNEQFF TGTGCCAGCAGCGTAACTCCGGGACAGGGGTACAATGAGCAGTTCTTC
. TRBJ1-1 . TRBV29-1 CSVESPGTEAFF TGCAGCGTTGAGTCTCCGGGCACTGAAGCTTTCTTT
TRBD2 TRBJ2-1 . TRBV14 CASSQGLAGGLDEQFF TGTGCCAGCAGCCAAGGACTAGCGGGAGGGTTAGATGAGCAGTTCTTC
. TRBJ2-1 . TRBV4-1 CASSQEWGYNEQFF TGCGCCAGCAGCCAAGAATGGGGGTACAATGAGCAGTTCTTC
. TRBJ2-5 once TRBV6-6 CASSYSVAEQETQYF TGTGCCAGCAGTTACTCGGTAGCGGAACAAGAGACCCAGTACTTC
TRBD2 TRBJ2-1 . TRBV19 CASSTLSAGLRYNEQFF TGTGCCAGTAGTACCCTATCAGCGGGACTAAGATACAATGAGCAGTTCTTC
. TRBJ2-3 . TRBV15 CATLGTSDTQYF TGTGCCACCCTAGGGACCTCAGATACGCAGTATTTT
TRBD2 TRBJ2-1 . TRBV29-1 CSVEEAGVSYNEQFF TGCAGCGTTGAAGAGGCGGGGGTCTCCTACAATGAGCAGTTCTTC
TRBD1 TRBJ2-7 once TRBV25-1 CASSERLGGGFAYEQYF TGTGCCAGCAGTGAAAGATTAGGGGGCGGGTTTGCCTACGAGCAGTACTTC
TRBD2 TRBJ2-1 . TRBV7-9 CASSPKGGLARDEQFF TGTGCCAGCAGCCCAAAGGGGGGACTAGCGAGGGATGAGCAGTTCTTC
TRBD1 TRBJ1-1 . TRBV19 CASSWGTGSTEAFF TGTGCCAGTAGTTGGGGGACAGGGTCCACTGAAGCTTTCTTT
TRBD2 TRBJ2-1 . TRBV19 CASSIGTSFEQFF TGTGCCAGTAGTATAGGGACTAGTTTTGAGCAGTTCTTC
. TRBJ1-1 . TRBV7-8 CASNRFWGTEAFF TGTGCCAGCAACCGATTTTGGGGCACTGAAGCTTTCTTT
. TRBJ2-1 . TRBV5-1 CASSGLGEQFF TGCGCCAGCAGCGGCTTGGGTGAGCAGTTCTTC
. TRBJ2-2 . TRBV27 CASSRRSQAGTGELFF TGTGCCAGCAGCCGTCGGTCTCAAGCGGGCACCGGGGAGCTGTTTTTT
. TRBJ2-7 . TRBV10-3 CAISEDYEQYF TGTGCCATCAGTGAGGACTACGAGCAGTACTTC
. TRBJ1-2 . TRBV11-2 CASTLAPGARGGYTF TGTGCCAGCACCTTAGCTCCGGGGGCGCGAGGTGGCTACACCTTC
TRBD1 TRBJ2-2 . TRBV27 CASSPTGGWTGELFF TGTGCCAGCAGTCCGACAGGGGGATGGACCGGGGAGCTGTTTTTT
. TRBJ1-1 . TRBV29-1 CSVGGIGAGNTEAFF TGCAGCGTTGGGGGAATTGGGGCGGGGAACACTGAAGCTTTCTTT
. TRBJ1-1 . TRBV5-1 CASSAANRDPEAFF TGCGCCAGCAGCGCCGCGAACAGGGACCCTGAAGCTTTCTTT
TRBD1 TRBJ2-7 . TRBV30 CAWSVPTGGPLYEQYF TGTGCCTGGAGTGTACCCACAGGGGGCCCCCTCTACGAGCAGTACTTC
TRBD1 TRBJ2-7 . TRBV11-2 CASTPRQGVAYEQYF TGTGCCAGCACCCCCCGACAGGGGGTAGCCTACGAGCAGTACTTC
. TRBJ2-7 . TRBV29-1 CSVETGKTYEQYF TGCAGCGTAGAGACCGGGAAAACCTACGAGCAGTACTTC
. TRBJ1-1 . TRBV6-5 CASSYSTGTEAFF TGTGCCAGCAGTTACTCTACAGGGACTGAAGCTTTCTTT
TRBD1 TRBJ1-1 . TRBV27 CASQTRTGNTEAFF TGTGCCAGCCAAACCCGGACAGGGAACACTGAAGCTTTCTTT